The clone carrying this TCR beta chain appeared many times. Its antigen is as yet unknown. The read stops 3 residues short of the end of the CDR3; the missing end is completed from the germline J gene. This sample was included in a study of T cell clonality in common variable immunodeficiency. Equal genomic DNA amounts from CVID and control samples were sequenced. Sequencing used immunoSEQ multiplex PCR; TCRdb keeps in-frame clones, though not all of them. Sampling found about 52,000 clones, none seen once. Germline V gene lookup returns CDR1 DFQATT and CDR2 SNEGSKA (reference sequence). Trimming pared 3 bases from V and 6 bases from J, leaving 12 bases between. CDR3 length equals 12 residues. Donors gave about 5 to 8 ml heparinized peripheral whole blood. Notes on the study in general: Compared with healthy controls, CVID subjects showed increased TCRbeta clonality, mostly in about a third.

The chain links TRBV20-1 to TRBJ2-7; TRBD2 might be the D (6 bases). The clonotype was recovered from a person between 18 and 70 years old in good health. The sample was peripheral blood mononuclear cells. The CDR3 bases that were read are TGCAGTGCTAGTGGTTCGGGGGTCGAG. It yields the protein CSASGSGVE. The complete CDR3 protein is CSASGSGVEQYF.